This T cell receptor beta chain was sequenced in a study of identical twins. Points from the study as a whole: Twins shared out-of-frame alpha sequences with excess low generation probability.

J gave up 1 base and V 3 bases, and 0 bases lay outside the gene matches. The CDR3 contains 14 residues. In germline, CDR1 is MRHNA, CDR2 SNTAGT. TCRdb ran MiXCR on the 5' RACE reads and lists one entry per CDR3 protein. The data show about 330,000 distinct CDR3 sequences, around an eighth seen once. This clonotype was recorded at least ten times. Antigen: not known. The same data also went into a second study, on yellow fever vaccine responses in identical twins. This second study notes: A vaccine T cell response that seemed partly convergent and partly personalized was reported in twins.

This chain links TRBV6-4 with TRBJ2-3; TRBD2 matches 8 bases. Specimen: CD8+ T cells sorted from blood. This TCR derives from a woman younger than 30 in good health. The CDR3: CASSERGGTDTQYF. The CDR3 nucleotides are TGTGCCAGCAGTGAGCGGGGGGGCACAGATACGCAGTATTTT.